Presented here are 2 T cell receptor beta chains from one specimen sequenced in a study of patients and donors after allogeneic stem cell transplantation. MiXCR, applied by TCRdb to the RT-PCR reads, yields one record per CDR3 protein. The sample consists of approximately 200,000 distinct CDR3 sequences, around two fifths of them appearing once. The sequenced material came from blood, either unsorted or a sorted T cell fraction (not recorded which). These receptor sequences come from a human donor who was either an allogeneic HSCT recipient or a stem cell or donor lymphocyte infusion donor (not recorded which). It is not recorded whose cells these are; they may come from a transplant donor.

The chain is built from TRBV4-1 and TRBJ2-1, with 9 bases that match TRBD2. After removal of 4 bases from V and 1 base from J, the junction contained 8 bases not matched to a gene. CDR1 and CDR2 from the germline V gene are MGHRA and YSYEKL. CDR3 length: 17 amino acids. CDR3 bases: TGCGCCAGCAGCCCCCCGGCTAGCGGGGCTTCCTACAATGAGCAGTTCTTC. Residues: CASSPPASGASYNEQFF.

This clonotype has at least ten counts. The chain recombines TRBV5-6 with TRBJ1-6; D is perhaps TRBD1 (6 bases). Trimming removed 0 bases at V and 4 bases at J, with 11 bases between. This CDR3 comprises 16 residues. CDR1 is SGHDT, CDR2 YYEEEE, per germline. This CDR3 is CASSLVPGTYNSPLHF. The CDR3 nucleotides read TGTGCCAGCAGCTTGGTACCTGGGACATATAATTCACCCCTCCACTTT.